This T cell receptor (beta chain) was sequenced for a study of T cell responses to AZD1222 COVID-19 vaccine. Study-wide results and limits: The study identified only a handful of AZD1222 recipients as seropositive at baseline. In a largely white British group with more females than males, clonal diversity was possibly underestimated. CD4 TCRs linked to vaccination spanned spike, dominating at 160-218 and 743-854.

Of note for this clone: Antigen specificity is unknown.

The germline V gene has CDR1 SNHLY and CDR2 FYNNEI. Trimming left V 0 bases short and J 2 bases short, with 11 bases between. The CDR3 is 16 residues long. TCRdb keeps only in-frame clones here, not all; method: immunoSEQ multiplex PCR. The data hold some 120,000 clones, with 92% observed a single time. The chain employs TRBV2 and TRBJ1-5; D gene unclear. Sample: peripheral blood, taken on day 0 of AZD1222 vaccination. The receptor was derived from an adult in good health. DNA of the CDR3: TGTGCCAGCAGTGAAGCTAGAAGACGGGGCAATCAGCCCCAGCATTTT. This translates into CASSEARRRGNQPQHF.